These 10 T cell receptor beta chains came from one sample sequenced in a study of blood T cell repertoires in COVID-19. Assay used: immunoSEQ multiplex PCR; TCRdb lists only in-frame clones, some missing. The data hold 190,000 or so clones, with around nine tenths observed a single time. Sequencing was carried out using peripheral blood. Source of these receptors: a man in his sixties who had recovered from COVID-19.

This rearrangement joins TRBV3-1 (or the pseudogene TRBV3-2) to TRBJ2-2, with D unresolved. The V and J ends lost 0 bases and 2 bases respectively, with 4 bases between them. Germline CDR1 and CDR2: LGHDT and YNNKEL (reference sequence). There are 14 residues in the CDR3. The CDR3 here is CASSQDVNTGELFF. CDR3 sequence (DNA): TGTGCCAGCAGCCAAGACGTTAACACCGGGGAGCTGTTTTTT.

This clone came up once. One end of the junction varies from germline; a read error may be responsible. J is TRBJ1-6 and V is TRBV6-1; TRBD1 matches 8 bases. Looked up from germline, CDR1 is MNHNS and CDR2 is SASEGT. This CDR3 comprises 16 residues. CDR3 bases: TGTGCCAGCGGTGAGACAGGGGTATCCTATAATTCACCCCTCCACTTT. It codes for CASGETGVSYNSPLHF.

This rearrangement joins TRBV24-1 to TRBJ2-3; no clear D. The ends were cut back, 5 bases at V and 1 base at J, with 6 bases in the middle. The CDR3 covers 13 residues. Germline CDR1 KGHDR, CDR2 SFDVKD. CDR3 nucleotides: TGTGCCACCAGTGTGGCAGGCACAGATACGCAGTATTTT. Its protein product is CATSVAGTDTQYF.

In this sample, this clone turned up once. V and J are TRBV27 and TRBJ2-7, with no clear D. V was trimmed by 2 bases and J by 0 bases, leaving 8 bases between them. CDR1 is MNHEY and CDR2 is SMNVEV in the germline V gene (reference sequence). The CDR3 is made up of 14 amino acids. CDR3 in amino acids: CASSLNGYSYEQYF. DNA of the CDR3: TGTGCCAGCAGTTTAAACGGGTACTCCTACGAGCAGTACTTC.

This rearrangement joins TRBV5-5 to TRBJ2-5, with a weak D call TRBD2 (5 bases). V dropped 4 bases and J dropped 5 bases, with 15 bases sitting between them. Looked up from germline, CDR1 is SGHKS and CDR2 is YYEKEE (reference sequence). The CDR3 length is 14 residues. The CDR3 DNA reads as TGTGCCAGCAGCGAGGGTCATGGGCTTGAGACCCAGTACTTC. Residues: CASSEGHGLETQYF.

The gene calls are TRBV7-2 and TRBJ1-3; a weak D match, TRBD1 (6 bases). The CDR3 totals 16 residues. Germline V gene data show CDR1 as SGHTA and CDR2 as FQGNSA. Trimming cost V 5 bases and J 0 bases, with 14 bases left between them. CDR3: CASSLRQVTSGNTIYF. The DNA of the CDR3 is TGTGCCAGCAGCCTTAGACAGGTGACCTCTGGAAACACCATATATTTT.

J is TRBJ1-5 and V is TRBV10-2, with unresolved D. Germline V gene lookup returns CDR1 WSHSY and CDR2 SAAADI. This CDR3 has 13 amino acids. V dropped 4 bases and J dropped 4 bases, with 8 bases sitting between them. CDR3: CASSVTGNQPQHF. DNA for the CDR3: TGCGCCAGCAGTGTTACGGGGAATCAGCCCCAGCATTTT.

The chain has TRBV28 and TRBJ2-1; TRBD2 matches 7 bases. This CDR3 has 15 amino acids. J gave up 5 bases and V 1 base, and 5 bases lay outside the gene matches. Germline V CDR1 and CDR2: MDHEN, SYDVKM. DNA for the CDR3: TGTGCCAGCAGTTTATCCGGGGGGTATAACAATGAGCAGTTCTTC. Translation: CASSLSGGYNNEQFF.

V usage is TRBV14 and J usage is TRBJ1-1; 9 positions agree with TRBD1. The CDR3 loop spans 16 amino acids. V was pared by 3 bases and J by 2 bases, with 7 bases of the junction left unmatched. Germline CDR1 is SGHDN and CDR2 is FVKESK. The CDR3 here is CASSHGGTGLNTEAFF. DNA for the CDR3: TGTGCCAGCAGCCACGGAGGGACAGGGCTAAACACTGAAGCTTTCTTT.

The rearrangement joins TRBV3-1 (or the pseudogene TRBV3-2) to TRBJ2-7, with 9 nucleotides matching TRBD2. J gave up 5 bases and V 4 bases, and 15 bases lay outside the gene matches. Germline values: CDR1 LGHDT, CDR2 YNNKEL (reference sequence). The CDR3 has 17 amino acids. The CDR3: CASSRISGSIIPHEQYF. The DNA of the CDR3 is TGTGCCAGCAGCCGAATTAGCGGGAGTATTATACCCCACGAGCAGTACTTC.